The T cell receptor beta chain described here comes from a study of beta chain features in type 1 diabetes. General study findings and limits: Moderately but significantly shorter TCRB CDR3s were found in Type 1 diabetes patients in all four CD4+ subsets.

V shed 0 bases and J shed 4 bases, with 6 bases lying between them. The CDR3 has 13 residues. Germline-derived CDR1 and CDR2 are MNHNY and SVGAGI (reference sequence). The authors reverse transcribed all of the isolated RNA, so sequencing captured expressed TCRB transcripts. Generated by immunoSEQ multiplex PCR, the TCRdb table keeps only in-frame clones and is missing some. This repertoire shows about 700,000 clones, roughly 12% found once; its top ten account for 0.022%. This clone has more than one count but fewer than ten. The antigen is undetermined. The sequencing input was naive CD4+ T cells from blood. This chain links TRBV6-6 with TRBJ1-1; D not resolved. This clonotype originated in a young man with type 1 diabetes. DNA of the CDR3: TGTGCCAGCAGTTACTCTTCGACCACTGAAGCTTTCTTT. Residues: CASSYSSTTEAFF.